Sequencing of this T cell receptor beta chain was carried out in a study of identical twins. Study results and limitations: Researchers caution that invariant MAIT and iNKT cells could partly confound zero-insertion analyses.

With 7 bases removed from V and 9 bases from J, the gap between germline ends came to 12 bases. The length of the CDR3 is 11 residues. Template switching (which added a universal primer site) was used, and cDNA carried unique molecular identifiers. Via MiXCR, TCRdb re-called the 5' RACE reads, giving one row per CDR3 protein. The sample has nearly 200,000 distinct CDR3 sequences, 15% seen once. Worth noting for this clonotype: Its antigen is currently unknown.

This sample was also put to use in a study of T cells expressing NK-cell markers. This second study notes: Several of the donors also had these clonotypes leading their CD3+CD56-NKG2C+ fraction.

The source material was CD8+ T cells sorted from blood. The TCR sequence derives from a woman younger than 30 in good health. The chain recombines TRBV12-3 or TRBV12-4 with TRBJ1-1; D uncertain. CDR3 sequence: CASIFPPKAFF. The CDR3 DNA reads TGTGCCAGCATCTTTCCCCCGAAAGCTTTCTTT.